The 21 T cell receptor beta chains presented below share a single source sample, sequenced in a study of blood T cell repertoires in COVID-19. Libraries were prepared by immunoSEQ multiplex PCR; TCRdb keeps only in-frame clonotypes and omits some of them. The top ten clones hold roughly 43% of a sample with more than 60,000 clones, roughly 85% of them seen once. The sample was peripheral blood. These receptors were obtained from a woman in her sixties or seventies with COVID-19, enrolled during active disease.

CDR3 sequence (DNA): TGTGCCAGCAGTCGAGACTCAGTGCAGCCCCAGCATTTT. Translating gives CASSRDSVQPQHF. The chain carries TRBV7-2 and TRBJ1-5; the D is unclear. Germline CDR1 reads SGHTA; CDR2 reads FQGNSA. This CDR3 has 13 residues. V was pared by 6 bases and J by 7 bases, with 13 bases between. Looking up the rest from reference TRBV7-2 and TRBJ1-5 gives the full variable domain: GAGVSQSPSNKVTEKGKDVELRCDPISGHTALYWYRQSLGQGLEFLIYFQGNSAPDKSGLPSDRFSAERTGGSVSTLTIQRTQQEDSAVYLCASSRDSVQPQHFGDGTRLSIL.

V gene TRBV20-1 combines with J gene TRBJ2-7, with a weak D call TRBD1 (6 bases). This CDR3 has 13 residues. The germline V and J ends were trimmed by 3 bases and 5 bases, with 14 bases remaining between them. The germline gives CDR1 DFQATT, CDR2 SNEGSKA (reference sequence). Here the CDR3 reads CSASAQGNDEQYF. CDR3 sequence (DNA): TGCAGTGCTAGTGCCCAGGGGAACGACGAGCAGTACTTC.

V usage is TRBV18 and J usage is TRBJ1-1, with TRBD1 as a possible D gene (6 bases). Between the trimmed V and J ends, which lost 0 bases and 4 bases, there was a span of 15 bases. Germline CDR1 and CDR2: KGHSH and LQKENI. The CDR3 runs to 16 residues. The CDR3 sequence is CASSPPPGAGSTEAFF. The CDR3 bases are TGTGCCAGCTCACCACCGCCAGGGGCAGGGTCCACTGAAGCTTTCTTT.

This clone was found a few times. This chain connects TRBV28 to TRBJ1-1; 7 bases match TRBD1. Germline V gene sequence: CDR1 MDHEN, CDR2 SYDVKM. The V gene end was trimmed by 10 bases and the J gene end by 5 bases; junction bases not matched to a gene: 16. CDR3 length: 15 residues. The DNA of the CDR3 is TGTGCCATCGACGCCCGACAGGGAAGAAGGACTGAAGCTTTCTTT. Its protein product is CAIDARQGRRTEAFF.

This clone was counted between two and nine times. This chain connects TRBV19 to TRBJ2-1; TRBD2 agrees at 8 bases. This CDR3 contains 15 residues. The ends lost 6 bases at V and 0 bases at J; junction bases unmatched: 4. Germline CDR1 LNHDA, CDR2 SQIVND (reference sequence). The CDR3 nucleotides read TGTGCCAGTAGCCCCAGCGGGAGCTCCTACAATGAGCAGTTCTTC. Amino acids: CASSPSGSSYNEQFF.

The chain couples TRBV6-6 to TRBJ1-1, with unresolved D. The length of the CDR3 is 14 residues. The V gene lost 2 bases and the J gene lost 1 base, with 8 bases spanning the gap. Looked up from germline, CDR1 is MNHNY and CDR2 is SVGAGI (reference sequence). The CDR3 sequence: CASSYGPENTEAFF. The CDR3 DNA reads TGTGCCAGCAGTTACGGGCCAGAGAACACTGAAGCTTTCTTT.

V usage is TRBV13 and J usage is TRBJ2-2, with D possibly matching TRBD2 (5 bases). The CDR3 loop spans 15 amino acids. The V and J ends lost 3 bases and 6 bases respectively, with 14 bases between them. The V gene's germline CDR1 is PRHDT and CDR2 FYEKMQ (reference sequence). CDR3 sequence: CASSFWESSAGELFF. As DNA, the CDR3 is TGTGCCAGCAGCTTTTGGGAGTCGAGCGCCGGGGAGCTGTTTTTT.

This chain uses TRBV5-4 with TRBJ2-5, with 9 bases identical to TRBD1. There are 15 residues in the CDR3. Trimming cost V 1 base and J 4 bases; bases outside gene matches: 5. In germline, CDR1 is SGHNT, CDR2 YYREEE (reference sequence). Written as DNA, the CDR3 is TGTGCCAGCAGCTTGCGAACAGGGGGCCTAGAGACCCAGTACTTC. Translating gives CASSLRTGGLETQYF.

V gene TRBV19 combines with J gene TRBJ1-5, with D possibly TRBD1 on 6 matching bases. The germline V and J ends were trimmed by 1 base and 2 bases, with 21 bases remaining between them. Germline V gives CDR1 LNHDA, CDR2 SQIVND (reference sequence). The length of the CDR3 is 19 residues. CDR3 in amino acids: CASSIGNRARFRGNQPQHF. The CDR3 DNA follows: TGTGCCAGTAGTATAGGAAACAGGGCTAGATTCCGTGGCAATCAGCCCCAGCATTTT. Looking up the rest from reference TRBV19 and TRBJ1-5 gives the full variable domain: DGGITQSPKYLFRKEGQNVTLSCEQNLNHDAMYWYRQDPGQGLRLIYYSQIVNDFQKGDIAEGYSVSREKKESFPLTVTSAQKNPTAFYLCASSIGNRARFRGNQPQHFGDGTRLSIL.

This sequence joins TRBV7-2 and TRBJ1-1; maybe TRBD1 (6 bases). Trimming removed 5 bases at V and 3 bases at J, with 13 bases between. Looked up from germline, CDR1 is SGHTA and CDR2 is FQGNSA. The CDR3 has 14 residues. The CDR3 DNA reads TGTGCCAGCAGCCAAAACTCAGGGGACACTGAAGCTTTCTTT. Translated: CASSQNSGDTEAFF.

The chain has TRBV6-5 and TRBJ2-5, with D uncertain. CDR1 MNHEY and CDR2 SVGAGI come from the germline V gene. Trimming cost V 0 bases and J 4 bases, with 9 bases left between them. This CDR3 contains 14 residues. CDR3 protein: CASSYSPTGETQYF. In nucleotides, the CDR3 is TGTGCCAGCAGTTACTCCCCCACGGGAGAGACCCAGTACTTC.

In this sample, this clone turned up a few times. The chain uses TRBV12-3 or TRBV12-4 and TRBJ2-7; D is unclear. Trimming pared 4 bases from V and 2 bases from J, leaving 6 bases between. The CDR3 contains 12 residues. CDR3 loop: CASSSQTYEQYF. For the CDR3, the DNA is TGTGCCAGCAGTTCCCAAACCTACGAGCAGTACTTC.

The chain uses TRBV2 and TRBJ2-7; 8 nucleotides match TRBD2. Germline CDR1 is SNHLY and CDR2 is FYNNEI. CDR3 length equals 16 residues. V lost 5 bases and J lost 4; bases outside the gene matches: 13. This CDR3 is CASSPRVAGTFYEQYF. CDR3 DNA: TGTGCCAGCAGTCCCCGTGTAGCGGGGACTTTTTACGAGCAGTACTTC.

This rearrangement joins TRBV27 to TRBJ2-7, with 12 bases identical to TRBD1. Trimming took 8 bases from V and 5 from J; bases not matched to a gene: 7. CDR1 and CDR2 (germline): MNHEY, SMNVEV (reference sequence). The CDR3 contains 14 residues. CDR3 DNA sequence: TGTGCCAGCTCCCCCGGGACAGGGGGCCACGAGCAGTACTTC. Its translation is CASSPGTGGHEQYF.

DNA of the CDR3: TGCGCCAGCAGCCATACTAGGGAGCCCAACTATGGCTACACCTTC. Translated, it gives CASSHTREPNYGYTF. V and J are TRBV4-3 and TRBJ1-2; D remains unclear. Germline lookup yields CDR1 LGHNA and CDR2 YSLEER. V was clipped by 3 bases and J by 2 bases, with 13 bases between them. The CDR3 is made up of 15 amino acids.

There are a few counts of this clone. The J gene is TRBJ2-5, the V gene TRBV24-1; tentative D call: TRBD2 (5 bases). Germline values: CDR1 KGHDR, CDR2 SFDVKD. Trimming stripped 4 bases from V and 5 bases from J, with 10 bases between. CDR3 size: 13 residues. CDR3 in amino acids: CATSDGSGETQYF. CDR3 DNA: TGTGCCACCAGTGACGGGTCGGGGGAGACCCAGTACTTC.

The gene calls are TRBV27 and TRBJ1-1; D might be TRBD1 (5 bases). The CDR3 has 13 amino acids. Germline V gene lookup returns CDR1 MNHEY and CDR2 SMNVEV (reference sequence). Deletions cut 8 bases from V and 4 bases from J, with 14 bases between. DNA of the CDR3: TGTGCCAGCTCACGCGGGGGGGGCACTGAAGCTTTCTTT. Translation: CASSRGGGTEAFF.

Here the CDR3 DNA reads TGTGCCAGCTCACCCGGACTAGCGGGGGGGTCCTACAATGAGCAGTTCTTC. This gives the protein CASSPGLAGGSYNEQFF. The chain joins TRBV18 to TRBJ2-1; TRBD2 aligns across 15 bases. The CDR3 covers 17 residues. Trimming took 3 bases from V and 1 from J; bases not matched to a gene: 1. Germline V gives CDR1 KGHSH, CDR2 LQKENI.

V and J are TRBV30 and TRBJ1-1; 7 bases fit TRBD1. J lost 3 bases, V lost 1 base, and 5 bases had no gene match. The germline gives CDR1 GTSNPN, CDR2 SVGIG (reference sequence). This CDR3 contains 14 residues. The CDR3 loop is CAWSDGTADTEAFF. In DNA, the CDR3 is TGTGCCTGGAGTGACGGGACAGCCGACACTGAAGCTTTCTTT. Filled out from reference TRBV30 and TRBJ1-1, the complete variable domain reads SQTIHQWPATLVQPVGSPLSLECTVEGTSNPNLYWYRQAAGRGLQLLFYSVGIGQISSEVPQNLSASRPQDRQFILSSKKLLLSDSGFYLCAWSDGTADTEAFFGQGTRLTVV.

The chain couples TRBV27 to TRBJ2-5, with D uncertain. V lost 3 bases, J lost 5 bases, and 7 bases lay in between. Germline assignment: CDR1 MNHEY and CDR2 SMNVEV (reference sequence). The CDR3 is 12 residues long. The CDR3 nucleotides read TGTGCCAGCAGTTTTGGCGGCGAGACCCAGTACTTC. Translation gives CASSFGGETQYF.

This clone was seen a few times. V and J are TRBV6-6 and TRBJ1-6; no firm D call. The ends were cut back, 7 bases at V and 9 bases at J, with 13 bases in the middle. There are 13 residues in the CDR3. Germline-derived CDR1 and CDR2 are MNHNY and SVGAGI (reference sequence). CDR3 protein: CASIPARVSPLHF. Written as DNA, the CDR3 is TGTGCCAGCATCCCCGCTCGGGTTTCACCCCTCCACTTT.